This T cell receptor (beta chain) was sequenced during a study of cytomegalovirus exposure and HLA in healthy donors. Concerning this clone itself: Antigen unknown.

Clones were read by immunoSEQ multiplex PCR, and TCRdb kept only the in-frame ones, dropping some. The sample lists approximately 220,000 clones, 65% to 85% occurring once. General observations from the study: Overall, approximately 150 TCR beta chains were annotated as cytomegalovirus-associated.

The CDR3 is 15 residues long. The germline V gene encodes CDR1 SNHLY and CDR2 FYNNEI. The trim removed 6 bases at V and 8 bases at J, leaving 12 bases unmatched. Input material: PBMCs. The chain couples TRBV2 to TRBJ1-4; 7 nucleotides match TRBD1. The receptor was derived from a woman in her twenties or thirties in good health and CMV-seropositive. The CDR3 DNA reads as TGTGCCAGCAGGGAAACAGGGGCGTTCAAAGAAAAACTGTTTTTT. Residues: CASRETGAFKEKLFF.